The rows below give T cell receptor beta chains drawn from one sample of a study of beta chain features in type 1 diabetes. TCRdb's table, derived via immunoSEQ multiplex PCR, lists solely in-frame clones and lacks some. This table holds more than 95,000 clones, 25% to 35% found once. Sequenced sample: central memory CD4+ T cells from blood. The receptors come from a woman aged 18-29 years with type 1 diabetes. Both conserved end residues are part of each CDR3. A D gene is named only where the DNA matches it firmly. Not every row has a clone size; where given, it reads once, few, many or a size class.

TRBV5-1	few	TRBJ2-1	TRBD2	CASSTGTSGVEQFF	TGCGCCAGCAGCACCGGGACTAGCGGGGTTGAGCAGTTCTTC
TRBV30	few	TRBJ1-2	-	CAWSVRAAGVYGYTF	TGTGCCTGGAGTGTAAGGGCAGCGGGGGTTTATGGCTACACCTTC
TRBV5-6	-	TRBJ2-2	-	CASSWLADANTGELFF	TGTGCCAGCAGCTGGTTAGCGGACGCCAACACCGGGGAGCTGTTTTTT
TRBV28	few	TRBJ2-2	-	CASNNANTGELFF	TGTGCCAGCAACAACGCGAACACCGGGGAGCTGTTTTTT
TRBV5-5	few	TRBJ2-4	TRBD2	CASSHAGTSGNPRYF	TGTGCCAGCAGCCACGCCGGGACTAGCGGAAATCCCAGATACTTC
TRBV30	few	TRBJ1-1	TRBD1	CACTGTDEAFF	TGTGCCTGTACCGGGACAGACGAAGCTTTCTTT
TRBV19	-	TRBJ2-1	-	CASNDRPGYEQFF	TGTGCCAGTAATGATCGACCGGGGTATGAGCAGTTCTTC
TRBV10-3	-	TRBJ1-2	TRBD1	CAIRPSGQGVNYGYTF	TGTGCCATCAGACCCTCTGGGCAGGGGGTTAACTATGGCTACACCTTC
TRBV30	few	TRBJ1-4	-	CAWRGAAGTNEKLFF	TGTGCCTGGAGGGGGGCCGCAGGGACGAATGAAAAACTGTTTTTT
TRBV9	-	TRBJ1-2	-	CASSAAGDPYGYTF	TGTGCCAGCAGCGCGGCAGGGGATCCCTATGGCTACACCTTC
TRBV5-1	-	TRBJ2-3	-	CASSSDSPTDTQYF	TGCGCCAGCAGCTCGGACAGCCCCACAGATACGCAGTATTTT
TRBV4-3	-	TRBJ2-2	-	CASSPRRFGGGGAGELFF	TGCGCCAGCAGCCCAAGAAGGTTCGGGGGAGGTGGGGCCGGGGAGCTGTTTTTT
TRBV11-3	-	TRBJ2-1	TRBD2	CASSSTRAGMGSSYNEQFF	TGTGCCAGCAGCTCAACGCGAGCGGGAATGGGAAGCTCCTACAATGAGCAGTTCTTC
TRBV28	few	TRBJ2-5	-	CASSLQGLETQYF	TGTGCCAGCAGTTTACAGGGTTTGGAGACCCAGTACTTC
TRBV6-1	few	TRBJ1-1	-	CASSEEVAGREAFF	TGTGCCAGCAGTGAAGAAGTCGCTGGGAGAGAAGCTTTCTTT
TRBV19	-	TRBJ2-7	-	CASSMRGLSYEQYF	TGTGCCAGTAGTATGAGGGGGTTATCCTACGAGCAGTACTTC
TRBV5-1	-	TRBJ2-3	-	CASSSAGGTDTQYF	TGCGCCAGCAGCTCTGCCGGGGGCACAGATACGCAGTATTTT
TRBV7-2	few	TRBJ2-7	TRBD2	CASNRLAGIYEQYF	TGTGCCAGCAACCGACTAGCGGGGATCTACGAGCAGTACTTC
TRBV6-5	-	TRBJ2-3	-	CASSYSSADTQYF	TGTGCCAGCAGTTATTCGTCTGCAGATACGCAGTATTTT
TRBV2	many	TRBJ2-5	TRBD2	CASREAGAETQYF	TGTGCCAGCAGGGAAGCGGGAGCGGAGACCCAGTACTTC
TRBV5-1	-	TRBJ1-1	TRBD1	CASEPNPTGATNTEAFF	TGCGCCAGCGAACCAAACCCGACAGGGGCGACGAACACTGAAGCTTTCTTT
TRBV18	-	TRBJ2-2	-	CASSPKFGDTGELFF	TGTGCCAGCTCACCAAAGTTCGGGGACACCGGGGAGCTGTTTTTT
TRBV28	few	TRBJ1-2	TRBD1	CASSPGQGYGYTF	TGTGCCAGCAGTCCGGGACAGGGCTATGGCTACACCTTC
TRBV11-2	-	TRBJ2-5	-	CASRTGLAQETQYF	TGTGCCAGCAGAACTGGACTGGCTCAAGAGACCCAGTACTTC
TRBV7-8	few	TRBJ1-1	-	CASSLARLGQGAFF	TGTGCCAGCAGCTTAGCGCGTTTAGGGCAGGGAGCTTTCTTT
TRBV7-9	few	TRBJ2-1	TRBD2	CASSPQSGTEQFF	TGTGCCAGCAGCCCCCAGAGCGGGACTGAGCAGTTCTTC
TRBV19	once	TRBJ1-5	-	CASSPRGSIEEPQHF	TGTGCCAGTAGTCCCCGGGGGTCCATAGAAGAGCCCCAGCATTTT
TRBV5-6	few	TRBJ1-5	-	CASSKLNQPQHF	TGTGCCAGCAGCAAACTAAATCAGCCCCAGCATTTT
TRBV6-1	-	TRBJ1-1	-	CASRTTGYTEAFF	TGTGCCAGCAGAACTACAGGGTACACTGAAGCTTTCTTT
TRBV10-3	-	TRBJ1-2	TRBD1	CAISESGTGGEGSYGYTF	TGTGCCATCAGTGAGTCAGGGACAGGGGGCGAGGGATCCTATGGCTACACCTTC
TRBV5-1	-	TRBJ2-7	-	CASSLSEKQYF	TGCGCCAGCAGCCTGAGTGAAAAGCAGTACTTC
TRBV5-1	few	TRBJ1-2	TRBD1	CASSTGQNYGYTF	TGCGCCAGCAGTACGGGACAGAACTATGGCTACACCTTC
TRBV7-2	once	TRBJ2-1	-	CASSLGGEEFF	TGTGCCAGCAGCTTAGGGGGCGAGGAGTTCTTC
TRBV5-1	few	TRBJ2-3	-	CASSSERDTQYF	TGCGCCAGCAGCTCGGAGAGGGATACGCAGTATTTT
TRBV5-4	few	TRBJ2-5	TRBD2	CASSFRLAGPRGETQYF	TGTGCCAGCAGCTTCCGACTAGCGGGACCCCGGGGAGAGACCCAGTACTTC
TRBV4-3	-	TRBJ1-1	TRBD1	CASSQETGDTEAFF	TGCGCCAGCAGCCAAGAAACAGGGGACACTGAAGCTTTCTTT
TRBV18	-	TRBJ2-1	TRBD2	CASSPLGGSSYNEQFF	TGTGCCAGCTCACCACTTGGCGGGAGCTCCTACAATGAGCAGTTCTTC
TRBV7-2	few	TRBJ2-3	-	CASSLSRGTDTQYF	TGTGCCAGCAGCCTCTCCAGGGGCACAGATACGCAGTATTTT
TRBV29-1	-	TRBJ1-2	-	CSVRIRDGYTF	TGCAGCGTGCGAATCAGGGATGGCTACACCTTC
TRBV28	-	TRBJ1-1	TRBD1	CASNLGQGGTEAFF	TGTGCCAGCAACCTCGGACAGGGGGGAACTGAAGCTTTCTTT
TRBV7-9	few	TRBJ2-5	TRBD2	CASSLGLAGVETQYF	TGTGCCAGCAGCTTGGGACTAGCGGGAGTAGAGACCCAGTACTTC
TRBV7-2	-	TRBJ1-5	TRBD1	CASVPGQGQGPQHF	TGTGCCAGCGTCCCGGGACAGGGACAGGGGCCCCAGCATTTT
TRBV5-1	-	TRBJ2-7	TRBD2	CASSYGSGGSYEQYF	TGCGCCAGCAGCTACGGTAGCGGGGGCTCCTACGAGCAGTACTTC
TRBV10-3	few	TRBJ1-2	-	CAISQAGGDYGYTF	TGTGCCATCTCCCAGGCTGGGGGGGACTATGGCTACACCTTC
TRBV6-5	-	TRBJ2-7	TRBD1	CASRTQGINEQYF	TGTGCCAGCAGAACACAGGGGATTAACGAGCAGTACTTC
TRBV5-1	-	TRBJ2-1	-	CASSRVRDEQFF	TGCGCCAGCAGCCGAGTACGGGATGAGCAGTTCTTC
TRBV7-9	-	TRBJ1-4	-	CASSPSASRGEKLFF	TGTGCCAGCAGCCCCTCGGCCTCACGGGGTGAAAAACTGTTTTTT
TRBV18	few	TRBJ2-7	TRBD2	CASSPSQRDVYF	TGTGCCAGCTCACCATCCCAGCGGGATGTGTACTTC
TRBV2	-	TRBJ1-2	-	CASRGDILARGYTF	TGTGCCAGCAGGGGGGACATACTCGCAAGGGGCTACACCTTC
TRBV25-1	-	TRBJ1-4	-	CASSTRHTTNEKLFF	TGTGCCAGCAGCACCCGACACACAACTAATGAAAAACTGTTTTTT
TRBV7-6	few	TRBJ2-7	TRBD2	CASSPRTSGTNYEQYF	TGTGCCAGCAGCCCCCGGACTAGCGGGACCAACTACGAGCAGTACTTC
TRBV7-2	-	TRBJ2-4	TRBD2	CASSRTRGQGIQYF	TGTGCCAGCAGCCGGACTAGAGGGCAAGGCATTCAGTACTTC
TRBV25-1	few	TRBJ2-1	-	CASSDSKKYNEQFF	TGTGCCAGCAGTGACAGTAAAAAGTACAATGAGCAGTTCTTC
TRBV19	few	TRBJ2-1	-	CASSIWSGVEGNEQFF	TGTGCCAGTAGTATCTGGTCAGGGGTTGAGGGCAATGAGCAGTTCTTC
TRBV5-1	once	TRBJ1-2	TRBD1	CASSFTGAYGYTF	TGCGCCAGCAGCTTTACAGGGGCCTATGGCTACACCTTC
TRBV5-6	few	TRBJ1-3	-	CASSLNPSSGNTIYF	TGTGCCAGCAGCTTAAACCCTAGCTCTGGAAACACCATATATTTT
TRBV7-9	-	TRBJ2-1	-	CASSLTSRVHNEQFF	TGTGCCAGCAGCTTAACTAGCAGGGTACACAATGAGCAGTTCTTC
TRBV9	-	TRBJ2-5	-	CASSPFTSGQETQYF	TGTGCCAGCAGCCCCTTCACCAGCGGCCAAGAGACCCAGTACTTC
TRBV23-1	-	TRBJ2-3	TRBD2	CASSREGSRVCRGSTDTQYF	TGCGCCAGCAGTAGGGAGGGTAGTAGGGTTTGTCGCGGGAGCACAGATACGCAGTATTTT